Listed here are 25 T cell receptor beta chains from one sample, sequenced in a study of T and B cells in COVID-19 patients. Blood genomic DNA input for TRB amplification was about 240-550 ng. Multiplex PCR with BIOMED2 TRB-A/B primer pools amplified TRB rearrangements. Via MiXCR, TCRdb re-called the multiplex PCR reads, giving one row per CDR3 protein. The sample has over 10,000 distinct CDR3 sequences; 25% to 30% are singletons. The sequenced sample consisted of blood. The receptor set was obtained from a human donor who had recovered from COVID-19.

By proportion, this clonotype is large. This chain links TRBV27 with TRBJ2-1; 7 bases map to TRBD2. The CDR3 has 16 residues. The junction had 20 bases not matched to a gene; V was cut back by 8 bases and J by 10 bases. Germline values: CDR1 MNHEY, CDR2 SMNVEV (reference sequence). The CDR3: CASLGGEGRATEEQFF. The CDR3 DNA reads TGTGCCAGCCTTGGAGGGGAGGGGAGAGCCACAGAAGAGCAGTTCTTC.

This clonotype appeared a single time. A junction boundary mismatches the germline segment, possibly from a read error. The chain couples TRBV5-1 to TRBJ2-7; TRBD1 is a possible D gene (6 bases). The CDR3 runs to 15 residues. In germline, CDR1 is SGHRS, CDR2 YFSETQ. In DNA, the CDR3 is TGTGCCAGAAGCTTGGCGCCGGGACACTTCAACGAGCAGTACTTC. Amino acid sequence: CARSLAPGHFNEQYF.

Only a few counts were recorded for this clonotype. The V call is TRBV20-1, the J call TRBJ2-2, with 7 bases that match TRBD1. V lost 2 bases to trimming and J lost 5 bases; unmatched junction nucleotides: 8. Germline V lookup: CDR1 DFQATT, CDR2 SNEGSKA (reference sequence). The CDR3 contains 15 residues. DNA of the CDR3: TGCAGTGCTAGAACCGGGGCAGGGGGAACCGGGGAGCTGTTTTTT. As protein: CSARTGAGGTGELFF.

The rearrangement links TRBV5-4 to TRBJ2-1, with a possible D match to TRBD2 (5 bases). With 5 bases removed from V and 5 bases from J, the gap between germline ends came to 11 bases. Germline lookup yields CDR1 SGHNT and CDR2 YYREEE (reference sequence). The CDR3 sequence is 13 residues long. The CDR3, as DNA: TGTGCCAGCAGTAAGAGGGAGCACAATGAGCAGTTCTTC. Its translation: CASSKREHNEQFF.

This clonotype showed up just a few times. This CDR3 is CASSADLSSTDTQYF. The CDR3 nucleotides are TGTGCCAGCTCGGCTGATCTTTCTAGCACAGATACGCAGTATTTT. The chain carries TRBV18 and TRBJ2-3; no clear D gene. CDR3 length equals 15 residues. V was clipped by 6 bases and J by 0 bases, with 13 bases between them. Per germline, CDR1 KGHSH and CDR2 LQKENI.

This clonotype was picked up a small number of times. The CDR3 coding sequence is TGTGCCAGCAGTCCGTCGCGAGAGGGGGGGACCCAGTACTTC. Its protein is CASSPSREGGTQYF. The V gene is TRBV12-3 or TRBV12-4, the J gene TRBJ2-5; tentatively, D is TRBD1 or TRBD2 (6 bases each). The CDR3 length is 14 residues. Trimming removed 5 bases at V and 7 bases at J, with 17 bases between.

The rearrangement links TRBV19 to TRBJ1-1; weak D call: TRBD1 (5 bases). Trimming pared 10 bases from V and 0 bases from J, leaving 30 bases between. The germline gives CDR1 LNHDA, CDR2 SQIVND (reference sequence). This CDR3 region has 19 residues. The CDR3 spells CATLPRPGTQLDLNTEAFF. DNA for the CDR3: TGTGCCACCCTCCCTAGACCCGGGACTCAACTCGACTTGAACACTGAAGCTTTCTTT.

This clonotype was picked up many times. The rearrangement uses TRBV7-6 and TRBJ2-3; possible D gene TRBD2, 6 bases. The CDR3 totals 16 residues. The germline V and J ends were trimmed by 5 bases and 2 bases, with 17 bases remaining between them. Germline assignment: CDR1 SGHVS and CDR2 FNYEAQ. DNA of the CDR3: TGTGCCAGCAGCACCCGGGACTTTGTCGCCACAGATACGCAGTATTTT. This codes for CASSTRDFVATDTQYF. The full variable domain, rest sourced from reference TRBV7-6 and TRBJ2-3, is GAGVSQSPRYKVTKRGQDVALRCDPISGHVSLYWYRQALGQGPEFLTYFNYEAQQDKSGLPNDRFSAERPEGSISTLTIQRTEQRDSAMYRCASSTRDFVATDTQYFGPGTRLTVL.

This clonotype turned up a few times. The chain has TRBV5-4 and TRBJ2-3; unclear D gene. With 2 bases removed from V and 2 bases from J, the gap between germline ends came to 9 bases. The CDR3 sequence is 14 residues long. Germline V gene sequence: CDR1 SGHNT, CDR2 YYREEE (reference sequence). CDR3 protein: CASSFGSSTDTQYF. In nucleotides, the CDR3 is TGTGCCAGCAGCTTCGGCAGTTCCACAGATACGCAGTATTTT.

V gene TRBV29-1 combines with J gene TRBJ2-7, with 7 bases fitting TRBD1. With 4 bases clipped from V and 3 bases from J, the junction kept 3 bases outside the gene matches. Germline V gene data show CDR1 as SQVTM and CDR2 as ANQGSEA. This CDR3 is built from 12 residues. The CDR3 is CSVVRQGYEQYF. The CDR3, as DNA: TGCAGCGTTGTTAGACAGGGCTACGAGCAGTACTTC.

The table lists this clonotype with a few counts. This chain uses TRBV5-6 with TRBJ1-4; 7 nucleotides align to TRBD1. Germline CDR1 is SGHDT and CDR2 is YYEEEE. CDR3 length: 16 residues. V gave up 4 bases and J gave up 0 bases; unmatched junction bases: 6. The CDR3, as DNA: TGTGCCAGCAGCGACCGGGACAGTCCAACTAATGAAAAACTGTTTTTT. Translation: CASSDRDSPTNEKLFF.

In this sample, this clonotype turned up once. The junction departs from the called germline gene at one end, perhaps through a read error. The chain couples TRBV5-4 to TRBJ2-1; 9 bases match TRBD1. The germline V gene encodes CDR1 SGHNT and CDR2 YYREEE (reference sequence). CDR3 length: 15 residues. For the CDR3, the DNA is TGTGCCACCAGCTTGAGGGACAGGGACTACAATGAGCAGTTCTTC. This sequence encodes CATSLRDRDYNEQFF. Supplemented by reference TRBV5-4 and TRBJ2-1, the full variable domain reads ETGVTQSPTHLIKTRGQQVTLRCSSQSGHNTVSWYQQALGQGPQFIFQYYREEENGRGNFPPRFSGLQFPNYSSELNVNALELDDSALYLCATSLRDRDYNEQFFGPGTRLTVL.

This chain connects TRBV11-3 to TRBJ2-1, with a possible D match to TRBD2 (7 bases). The CDR3 runs 15 residues. V was trimmed by 3 bases and J by 6 bases, leaving 15 bases between them. In germline, CDR1 is SGHNT, CDR2 YENEEA. The CDR3 spells CASSLRRGPSNEQFF. The CDR3 coding sequence is TGTGCCAGCAGCTTGAGGCGGGGGCCCTCCAATGAGCAGTTCTTC.

In this sample, this clonotype is medium-sized (0.01 to 0.1%). This chain uses TRBV19 with TRBJ2-1; 8 positions match TRBD1. CDR1 is LNHDA, CDR2 SQIVND, per germline (reference sequence). The CDR3 is 16 amino acids. V lost 3 bases to trimming and J lost 0 bases; unmatched junction nucleotides: 4. CDR3 sequence: CASSIITGGSYNEQFF. The CDR3 region has the DNA TGTGCCAGTAGTATCATCACAGGGGGCTCCTACAATGAGCAGTTCTTC.

This chain joins TRBV24-1 and TRBJ2-2, with TRBD1 identical over 8 bases. The germline V gene has CDR1 KGHDR and CDR2 SFDVKD. J was trimmed by 6 bases and V by 5 bases; bases with no gene match: 7. The CDR3 has 15 residues. The chain's CDR3 is CATSGMTGASGELFF. The DNA of the CDR3 is TGTGCCACCAGTGGGATGACAGGGGCCTCCGGGGAGCTGTTTTTT.

In its sample, this clonotype was seen a few times. The V and J genes are TRBV7-2 and TRBJ1-4; D not resolved. Germline V lookup: CDR1 SGHTA, CDR2 FQGNSA. The CDR3 is made up of 12 amino acids. Trimming removed 3 bases at V and 12 bases at J, with 11 bases between. CDR3 DNA: TGTGCCAGCAGCTTCCGGGCGCAGGAACTGTTTTTT. It yields the protein CASSFRAQELFF.

Worth noting for this clonotype: A much bigger clone sits one base away, suggesting this may be a read error. The rearrangement joins TRBV6-5 to TRBJ2-3, with no clear D. From germline, CDR1 is MNHEY and CDR2 SVGAGI. This CDR3 region has 12 residues. CDR3 loop: CGSSQPADTQYF. The CDR3 bases are TGTGGCAGCAGCCAACCTGCGGATACGCAGTATTTT.

This clonotype showed up just once. V is TRBV12-3 or TRBV12-4 and J is TRBJ2-1; 9 bases are a match to TRBD2. This CDR3 has 15 amino acids. With V trimmed by 4 bases and J by 2 bases, 3 bases remained unmatched. CDR3 residues: CASSSTSGPYNEQFF. For the CDR3, the DNA is TGTGCCAGCAGTTCGACTAGCGGTCCCTACAATGAGCAGTTCTTC.

This clonotype was recorded many times. The chain combines TRBV5-4 with TRBJ2-1; TRBD1 might be the D (5 bases). Germline V gene data show CDR1 as SGHNT and CDR2 as YYREEE (reference sequence). The CDR3 spans 12 residues. Trimming took 4 bases from V and 10 from J, leaving 12 bases between them. CDR3 bases: TGTGCCAGCAGCCCAGATTGGACAGAGCAGTTCTTC. This translates into CASSPDWTEQFF.

J is TRBJ2-5 and V is TRBV29-1; 10 bases are shared with TRBD1. Per germline, CDR1 SQVTM and CDR2 ANQGSEA. Trimming removed 6 bases from V and 5 bases from J; junction bases left unmatched: 6. The CDR3 length is 13 residues. Written as DNA, the CDR3 is TGCAGCGTACAGACAGGGGGCGTCGAGACCCAGTACTTC. Translating it yields CSVQTGGVETQYF.

This clonotype came up a few times. The chain joins TRBV6-1 to TRBJ1-2; perhaps TRBD1 as D (6 bases). From germline, CDR1 is MNHNS and CDR2 SASEGT. The CDR3 covers 16 residues. V lost 0 bases and J 3 bases, leaving 14 bases between the germline ends. The CDR3 spells CASSEAWGAVDYGYTF. DNA of the CDR3: TGTGCCAGCAGTGAAGCTTGGGGGGCGGTGGACTATGGCTACACCTTC.

The chain carries TRBV14 and TRBJ2-7; D gene uncertain. This CDR3 spans 14 amino acids. Trimming stripped 0 bases from V and 1 base from J, with 7 bases between. The germline V gene encodes CDR1 SGHDN and CDR2 FVKESK. The CDR3 coding sequence is TGTGCCAGCAGCCAAGATCTGACATCCTACGAGCAGTACTTC. Its protein product is CASSQDLTSYEQYF.

This clonotype was observed a handful of times. The V gene is TRBV5-4, the J gene TRBJ2-1; 9 positions agree with TRBD2. Germline V gives CDR1 SGHNT, CDR2 YYREEE (reference sequence). After removal of 2 bases from V and 1 base from J, the junction contained 1 base not matched to a gene. CDR3 length equals 15 residues. CDR3 sequence reads: CASSLSGGSYNEQFF. The CDR3 nucleotides are TGTGCCAGCAGCTTAAGCGGGGGGTCCTACAATGAGCAGTTCTTC.

This clonotype has only a few counts. J is TRBJ1-6 and V is TRBV6-5; maybe TRBD1 (6 bases). Per germline, CDR1 MNHEY and CDR2 SVGAGI. The germline V and J ends were trimmed by 0 bases and 0 bases, with 9 bases remaining between them. CDR3 length equals 17 residues. DNA of the CDR3: TGTGCCAGCAGTTACTCGAGGGGGAGCTCCTATAATTCACCCCTCCACTTT. Protein product: CASSYSRGSSYNSPLHF.

The gene calls are TRBV29-1 and TRBJ2-1, with a weak D call TRBD1 (6 bases). CDR1 is SQVTM, CDR2 ANQGSEA, per germline. The V end lost 8 bases, the J end lost 4 bases, and 21 bases lay between the germline ends. The CDR3 length is 15 residues. The CDR3 region is CSTRTALAAYNEQFF. The DNA of the CDR3 is TGCAGCACTCGGACAGCCCTTGCCGCTTACAATGAGCAGTTCTTC.